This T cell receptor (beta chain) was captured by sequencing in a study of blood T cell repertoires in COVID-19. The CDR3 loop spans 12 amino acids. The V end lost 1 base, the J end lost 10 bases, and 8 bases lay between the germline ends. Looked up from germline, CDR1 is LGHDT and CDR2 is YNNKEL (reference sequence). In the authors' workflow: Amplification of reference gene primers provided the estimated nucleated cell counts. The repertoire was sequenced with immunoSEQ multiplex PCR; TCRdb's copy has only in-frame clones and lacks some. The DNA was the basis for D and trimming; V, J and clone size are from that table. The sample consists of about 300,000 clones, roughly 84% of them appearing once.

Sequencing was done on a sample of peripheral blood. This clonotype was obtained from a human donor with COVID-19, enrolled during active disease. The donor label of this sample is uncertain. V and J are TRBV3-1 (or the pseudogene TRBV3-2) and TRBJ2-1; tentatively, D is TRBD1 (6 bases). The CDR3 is CASSQVTGEQFF. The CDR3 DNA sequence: TGTGCCAGCAGCCAAGTAACAGGGGAGCAGTTCTTC.